One sample yielded the 13 T cell receptor beta chains listed below, sequenced in a study of cytomegalovirus exposure and HLA in healthy donors. Both 60 Vbeta primers and 13 Jbeta primers went into the PCR. Repertoires were generated with immunoSEQ multiplex PCR, while TCRdb's copy carries only in-frame clones and drops some. The sample holds roughly 200,000 clones; approximately 90% are singletons and the top ten take around 1%. Material for sequencing was PBMCs. Every receptor here comes from a woman younger than 35 in good health and CMV-seronegative.

V and J are TRBV27 and TRBJ1-4; tentatively, D is TRBD1 (6 bases). The CDR3 runs 13 residues. Germline V CDR1 and CDR2: MNHEY, SMNVEV (reference sequence). V lost 8 bases and J 8 bases, leaving 15 bases between the germline ends. DNA for the CDR3: TGTGCCAGCCGGGGGGCGCGTCTAGAAAAACTGTTTTTT. Its translation: CASRGARLEKLFF.

The rearrangement uses TRBV30 and TRBJ2-7; tentative D call: TRBD2 (6 bases). The ends were cut back, 3 bases at V and 2 bases at J, with 11 bases in the middle. The CDR3 is 13 amino acids. The germline CDR1 and CDR2 sequences are GTSNPN and SVGIG (reference sequence). CDR3 nucleotides: TGTGCCTGGAGCCAGCGGGCTACCTACGAGCAGTACTTC. Its translation is CAWSQRATYEQYF.

This sequence joins TRBV7-3 and TRBJ2-1, with TRBD2 matching over 10 bases. The CDR3 totals 15 residues. Germline assignment: CDR1 SGHTA and CDR2 FQGTGA. The trim removed 5 bases at V and 0 bases at J, leaving 1 base unmatched. CDR3 in amino acids: CASSPSGSSYNEQFF. Here the CDR3 DNA reads TGTGCCAGCAGCCCTAGCGGGAGCTCCTACAATGAGCAGTTCTTC.

CDR3 sequence reads: CASSLAKGRAFF. Here the CDR3 DNA reads TGTGCCAGCAGCTTGGCCAAGGGGCGGGCTTTCTTT. This chain joins TRBV5-6 and TRBJ1-1, with D tentatively TRBD1 (5 bases). The V gene's germline CDR1 is SGHDT and CDR2 YYEEEE. Trimming took 0 bases from V and 11 from J, leaving 11 bases between them. The CDR3 contains 12 residues.

This clone was found once. This rearrangement joins TRBV7-6 to TRBJ2-5; 8 bases are shared with TRBD2. The DNA matches TRBJ2-7 better at its end, which makes the J call doubtful. Germline V lookup: CDR1 SGHVS, CDR2 FNYEAQ. CDR3 length: 15 amino acids. The CDR3 region is CASSGTSGDSYEQYF. The CDR3 DNA follows: TGTGCCAGCAGCGGAACTAGCGGAGATTCCTACGAGCAGTACTTC.

V is TRBV19 and J is TRBJ1-2; D possibly corresponds to TRBD1 (5 bases). Germline V gene lookup returns CDR1 LNHDA and CDR2 SQIVND (reference sequence). This CDR3 spans 13 amino acids. Trimming took off 5 bases at V and 4 bases at J, with 11 bases between the two ends. The CDR3 loop reads CASSDRSSYGYTF. The CDR3 DNA is TGTGCCAGTAGTGACAGATCCTCCTATGGCTACACCTTC.

Notes on this clone: The junction shows a germline mismatch at one end, possibly a read error. This rearrangement joins TRBV18 to TRBJ2-3; the D gene is possibly TRBD1 (5 bases). The CDR3 is made up of 16 amino acids. Germline assignment: CDR1 KGHSH and CDR2 LQKENI. The CDR3 protein is CASSPPGAGLKDTQYF. DNA of the CDR3: TGTGCCAGCTCGCCACCTGGGGCAGGGTTGAAAGATACGCAGTATTTT.

The CDR3 sequence is CASDRASGRGPYNEQFF. CDR3 bases: TGTGCCAGCGACCGCGCTAGCGGGAGAGGGCCATACAATGAGCAGTTCTTC. The V gene is TRBV21-1, the J gene TRBJ2-1; no DNA check was done on the table's D call, TRBD2. TRBV21-1 is assigned pseudogene status. This CDR3 has 17 residues.

The chain recombines TRBV7-9 with TRBJ1-1, with 7 bases aligning to TRBD1. Germline CDR1 SEHNR, CDR2 FQNEAQ (reference sequence). This CDR3 spans 14 amino acids. V lost 2 bases to trimming and J lost 4 bases; unmatched junction nucleotides: 4. The CDR3 loop is CASSLMAGGTEAFF. As DNA, the CDR3 is TGTGCCAGCAGCTTAATGGCAGGGGGCACTGAAGCTTTCTTT.

This clone was counted a few times. V usage is TRBV15 and J usage is TRBJ1-1; possibly TRBD1 for D (5 bases). The CDR3 runs 15 residues. V lost 6 bases, J lost 3 bases, and 17 bases lay in between. CDR1 is LNHNV, CDR2 YYDKDF, per germline (reference sequence). The DNA for the CDR3 is TGTGCCACCAGTTTAAACTCGGGGGATTACACTGAAGCTTTCTTT. Amino acid sequence: CATSLNSGDYTEAFF.

V is TRBV5-6 and J is TRBJ1-5; no definite D call. Per germline, CDR1 SGHDT and CDR2 YYEEEE. CDR3 size: 14 residues. V lost 4 bases to trimming and J lost 1 base, with 9 bases between them. In DNA form, the CDR3 reads TGTGCCAGCAGCGATTATCAGAGCAATCAGCCCCAGCATTTT. It specifies CASSDYQSNQPQHF.

The V gene is TRBV13, the J gene TRBJ1-6; weak D call: TRBD1 (6 bases). From germline, CDR1 is PRHDT and CDR2 FYEKMQ (reference sequence). V was pared by 5 bases and J by 6 bases, with 14 bases between. The CDR3 covers 15 residues. CDR3 loop: CASSQDRKFNSPLHF. The CDR3, as DNA: TGTGCCAGCAGCCAGGACAGAAAGTTTAATTCACCCCTCCACTTT.

This rearrangement joins TRBV6-1 to TRBJ2-7; no clear D gene. Germline CDR1 and CDR2: MNHNS and SASEGT. This CDR3 is 14 amino acids long. Trimming left V 9 bases short and J 0 bases short, with 15 bases between. CDR3 residues: CASALSLNSYEQYF. CDR3 DNA: TGTGCCAGTGCCCTATCCTTAAACTCCTACGAGCAGTACTTC.